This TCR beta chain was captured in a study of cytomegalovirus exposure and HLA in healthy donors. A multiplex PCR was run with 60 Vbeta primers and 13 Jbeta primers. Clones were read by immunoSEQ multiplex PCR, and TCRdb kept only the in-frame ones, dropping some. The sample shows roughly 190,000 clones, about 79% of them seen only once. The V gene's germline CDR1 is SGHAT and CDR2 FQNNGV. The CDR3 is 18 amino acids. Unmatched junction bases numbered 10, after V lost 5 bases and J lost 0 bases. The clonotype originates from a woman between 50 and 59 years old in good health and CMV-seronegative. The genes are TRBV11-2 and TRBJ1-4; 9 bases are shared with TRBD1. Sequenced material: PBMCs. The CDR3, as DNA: TGTGCCAGCAGCCCGGGACAGGGTTCAAAGGCAACTAATGAAAAACTGTTTTTT. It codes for CASSPGQGSKATNEKLFF.